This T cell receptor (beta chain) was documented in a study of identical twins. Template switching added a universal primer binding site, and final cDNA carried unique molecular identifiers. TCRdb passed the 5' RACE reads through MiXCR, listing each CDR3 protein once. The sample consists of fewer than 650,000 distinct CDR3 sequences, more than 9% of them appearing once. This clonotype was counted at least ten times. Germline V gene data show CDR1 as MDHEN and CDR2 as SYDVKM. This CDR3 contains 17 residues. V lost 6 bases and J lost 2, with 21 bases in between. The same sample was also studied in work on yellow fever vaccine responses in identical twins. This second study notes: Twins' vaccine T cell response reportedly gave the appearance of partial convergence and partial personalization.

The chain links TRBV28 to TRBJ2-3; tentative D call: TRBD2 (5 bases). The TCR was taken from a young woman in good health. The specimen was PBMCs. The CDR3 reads CASRPLDSTGNTDTQYF. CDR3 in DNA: TGTGCCAGCAGACCCTTGGACTCTACTGGAAACACAGATACGCAGTATTTT.